This note documents a single TCR beta chain sequence. Its specificity is unknown. This entry comes from a study of cytomegalovirus exposure and HLA in healthy donors. Study-wide results and caveats: According to a subsequent analysis, TCR clusters from the first cohort were inclined to appear together in the 110 or so validation repertoires. TCR sequences were mostly rare, though some public TCRs occurred in many donors.

The donors were members of the approximately 120-subject validation cohort (separate from the approximately 670-subject first cohort). Profiling relied on immunoSEQ multiplex PCR, and the TCRdb table lists in-frame clones only, not all of them. Of roughly 150,000 clones in the sample, more than 75% were seen once. The sequence came from a man between 18 and 35 years old in good health and CMV-seronegative. Sequenced sample: PBMCs.

The CDR3 DNA reads as TGTGCCAGCAGCCGTCCCACTAGCGATGAGCAGTTCTTC. This gives the protein CASSRPTSDEQFF. The chain carries TRBV28 and TRBJ2-1; 7 bases match TRBD2. Germline CDR1 is MDHEN and CDR2 is SYDVKM. CDR3 length: 13 amino acids. The J segment lost 8 bases and the V segment lost 6 bases, leaving 7 bases of the junction unmatched.